The 15 T cell receptor beta chains listed next were all sequenced from one sample in a study of prognosis after radiotherapy for stage I lung cancer. It was by two-round multiplex PCR that TCR beta CDR3 was amplified from genomic DNA. It was primers specific to each TRBV and TRBJ gene that first-round PCR used. Using its own MiXCR run on the multiplex PCR reads, TCRdb lists one record per CDR3 protein. The table shows about 16,000 distinct CDR3 sequences, with about a third occurring only once. Source: PBMCs, taken before or after stereotactic body radiation therapy (not recorded which). The receptors stem from a donor aged 50 or older with non-small cell lung cancer.

A word on this clonotype: A single base is all that separates this from a far larger clone, so a read error is likely. V usage is TRBV6-8 and J usage is TRBJ2-7; 9 bases fit TRBD2. V was clipped by 5 bases and J by 2 bases; unmatched bases: 25. Germline loops: CDR1 MNHGY, CDR2 SAAAGT. This CDR3 is 21 amino acids long. The CDR3 DNA reads TGTGCCAGCAGTACCCTATTAAGAAGCGGGAGGACCCGCGATGGGGCCTACGAGCAGTACTTC. This sequence encodes CASSTLLRSGRTRDGAYEQYF.

This clonotype was seen repeatedly, ten times or more. V gene TRBV5-6 combines with J gene TRBJ2-7; tentative D call: TRBD1 (5 bases). The CDR3 contains 13 residues. Looked up from germline, CDR1 is SGHDT and CDR2 is YYEEEE. Trimming pared 2 bases from V and 6 bases from J, leaving 12 bases between. CDR3 DNA: TGTGCCAGCAGCTTTCAGGGTATCGTCGAGCAGTACTTC. Translated, it gives CASSFQGIVEQYF.

The sample holds a few counts of this clonotype. The chain has TRBV29-1 and TRBJ1-1; D gene ambiguous. The CDR3 runs to 10 residues. Germline V gene data show CDR1 as SQVTM and CDR2 as ANQGSEA. Trimming took off 0 bases at V and 9 bases at J, with 5 bases between the two ends. CDR3 coding DNA: TGCAGCGTTGAAGATCTGAAAGCTTTCTTT. Its translation is CSVEDLKAFF. Drawing the rest from reference TRBV29-1 and TRBJ1-1, the complete variable domain is SAVISQKPSRDICQRGTSLTIQCQVDSQVTMMFWYRQQPGQSLTLIATANQGSEATYESGFVIDKFPISRPNLTFSTLTVSNMSPEDSSIYLCSVEDLKAFFGQGTRLTVV.

This clonotype showed up many times. The chain recombines TRBV4-1 with TRBJ1-5; possibly TRBD1 for D (5 bases). The CDR3 totals 16 residues. V was clipped by 1 base and J by 2 bases, with 12 bases between them. CDR1 is MGHRA, CDR2 YSYEKL, per germline. The CDR3 is CASSQGRGARNQPQHF. Here the CDR3 DNA reads TGCGCCAGCAGCCAAGGACGAGGGGCTCGCAATCAGCCCCAGCATTTT.

This clonotype showed up many times. The gene calls are TRBV6-9 and TRBJ1-2, with 11 bases aligning to TRBD1. The J segment lost 6 bases and the V segment lost 3 bases, leaving 3 bases of the junction unmatched. CDR3 length: 14 amino acids. Germline V CDR1 and CDR2: MNHGY, SVAAGI. The CDR3 DNA reads TGTGCCAGCAGTTACCGGGGACAGGGGGATGGCTACACCTTC. It encodes CASSYRGQGDGYTF.

This clonotype was recorded at least ten times. The chain couples TRBV7-8 to TRBJ2-2, with D unclear. Trimming removed 5 bases at V and 4 bases at J, with 8 bases between. The CDR3 extends over 13 amino acids. The V gene's germline CDR1 is SGHVS and CDR2 FQNEAQ. The chain's CDR3 is CASSPRVTGELFF. The DNA for the CDR3 is TGTGCCAGCAGCCCTCGGGTCACCGGGGAGCTGTTTTTT.

This clonotype was recorded at least ten times. J is TRBJ2-6 and V is TRBV4-3; no clear D. Trimming took off 1 base at V and 0 bases at J, with 7 bases between the two ends. Per germline, CDR1 LGHNA and CDR2 YSLEER. The CDR3 totals 16 residues. The CDR3 reads CASSQGGASGANVLTF. In DNA, the CDR3 is TGCGCCAGCAGCCAAGGAGGCGCCTCTGGGGCCAACGTCCTGACTTTC.

This clonotype was picked up a small number of times. A far larger clone is one base from this, pointing to a likely read error. The genes are TRBV6-2 or TRBV6-3 and TRBJ2-6; D uncertain. The CDR3 runs to 16 residues. Trimming shortened V by 2 bases and J by 2 bases, and 10 bases separated the two germline ends. Looked up from germline, CDR1 is MNHEY and CDR2 is SVGEGT. DNA of the CDR3: TGTGCCAGCAGTTACACCATGGGCCCTGGGGCCAACGTCCTGACTTTC. It translates to CASSYTMGPGANVLTF.

In this sample, this clonotype turned up many times. The genes are TRBV6-4 and TRBJ2-2; TRBD1 aligns across 8 bases. The CDR3 is 14 amino acids. The ends lost 6 bases at V and 1 base at J; junction bases unmatched: 1. Germline CDR1 and CDR2: MRHNA and SNTAGT. CDR3 sequence: CASRGQGNTGELFF. The CDR3 DNA reads as TGTGCCAGCAGAGGACAGGGGAACACCGGGGAGCTGTTTTTT.

Sample share makes this clonotype medium-sized. The chain has TRBV20-1 and TRBJ2-3; 8 bases map to TRBD2. CDR1 and CDR2 (germline): DFQATT, SNEGSKA (reference sequence). V lost 0 bases, J lost 5 bases, and 10 bases stayed unmatched. The CDR3 runs to 16 residues. The CDR3 DNA reads as TGCAGTGCTAGAGATCTGAAAAGGCGGGAGGAAGATACGCAGTATTTT. Encoded protein: CSARDLKRREEDTQYF.

This clonotype occurred many times. The CDR3 here is CASSLGLAYNEQFF. CDR3 DNA sequence: TGCGCCAGCAGCTTGGGACTAGCTTACAATGAGCAGTTCTTC. The V and J genes are TRBV5-1 and TRBJ2-1; 7 bases align to TRBD2. CDR3 size: 14 residues. Germline V gene lookup returns CDR1 SGHRS and CDR2 YFSETQ. The trim removed 0 bases at V and 4 bases at J, leaving 1 base unmatched.

In regard to this clonotype: A much larger clone differs from this one at a single base, so this may be a read error. The V call is TRBV7-6, the J call TRBJ2-2; 10 bases are shared with TRBD2. This CDR3 contains 16 residues. Per the germline V gene, CDR1 is SGHVS and CDR2 is FNYEAQ. The ends lost 6 bases at V and 5 bases at J; junction bases unmatched: 9. CDR3: CASSQASGGKTGELFF. The CDR3 nucleotides are TGTGCCAGCAGTCAAGCTAGCGGGGGAAAAACCGGGGAGCTGTTTTTT.

There are many counts of this clonotype. The chain employs TRBV7-9 and TRBJ2-3; D may be TRBD2 (6 bases). V shed 5 bases and J shed 4 bases, with 19 bases lying between them. This CDR3 has 16 amino acids. Germline V lookup: CDR1 SEHNR, CDR2 FQNEAQ (reference sequence). CDR3 sequence reads: CASSPPDRIAADTQYF. CDR3 DNA: TGTGCCAGCAGCCCCCCTGACAGAATAGCGGCAGATACGCAGTATTTT.

This clonotype was seen ten or more times. At one of its ends the junction is not consistent with the germline gene, which may arise from a read error. This sequence joins TRBV6-1 and TRBJ2-7, with 8 bases that match TRBD1. Germline V gives CDR1 MNHNS, CDR2 SASEGT. The CDR3 is 14 amino acids. This CDR3 is CASKTRGRSDEQYF. Written as DNA, the CDR3 is TGTGCCAGCAAAACCAGGGGGCGCTCCGACGAGCAGTACTTC.

V gene TRBV5-4 combines with J gene TRBJ2-1; D is unclear. V was pared by 3 bases and J by 5 bases, with 3 bases between. CDR1 is SGHNT, CDR2 YYREEE, per germline (reference sequence). The CDR3 spans 11 residues. The chain's CDR3 is CASSSHNEQFF. The CDR3 DNA sequence: TGTGCCAGCAGCTCACACAATGAGCAGTTCTTC.